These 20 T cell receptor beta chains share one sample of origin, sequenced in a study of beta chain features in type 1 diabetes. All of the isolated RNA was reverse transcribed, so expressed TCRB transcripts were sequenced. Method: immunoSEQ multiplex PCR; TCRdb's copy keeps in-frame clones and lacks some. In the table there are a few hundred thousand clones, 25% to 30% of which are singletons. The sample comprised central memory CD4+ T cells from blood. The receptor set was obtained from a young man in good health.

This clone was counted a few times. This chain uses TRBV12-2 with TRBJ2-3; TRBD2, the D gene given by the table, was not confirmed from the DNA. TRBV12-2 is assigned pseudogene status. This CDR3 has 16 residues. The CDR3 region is CASRSQTSGVTDTQYF. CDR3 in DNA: TGTGCAAGTCGCTCCCAGACTAGCGGGGTTACAGATACGCAGTATTTT.

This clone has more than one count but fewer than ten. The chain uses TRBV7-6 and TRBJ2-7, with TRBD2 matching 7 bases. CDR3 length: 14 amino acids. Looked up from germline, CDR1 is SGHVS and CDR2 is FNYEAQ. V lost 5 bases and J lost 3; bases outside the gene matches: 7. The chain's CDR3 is CASSRLADNYEQYF. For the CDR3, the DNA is TGTGCCAGCAGCCGGCTAGCGGATAACTACGAGCAGTACTTC. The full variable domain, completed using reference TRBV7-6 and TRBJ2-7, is GAGVSQSPRYKVTKRGQDVALRCDPISGHVSLYWYRQALGQGPEFLTYFNYEAQQDKSGLPNDRFSAERPEGSISTLTIQRTEQRDSAMYRCASSRLADNYEQYFGPGTRLTVT.

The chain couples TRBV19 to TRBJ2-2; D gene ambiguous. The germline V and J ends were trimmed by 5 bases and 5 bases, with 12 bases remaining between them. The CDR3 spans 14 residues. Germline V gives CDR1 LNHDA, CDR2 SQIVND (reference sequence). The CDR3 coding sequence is TGTGCCAGTAGTTCCCAAGTCGGGACCGGGGAGCTGTTTTTT. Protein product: CASSSQVGTGELFF.

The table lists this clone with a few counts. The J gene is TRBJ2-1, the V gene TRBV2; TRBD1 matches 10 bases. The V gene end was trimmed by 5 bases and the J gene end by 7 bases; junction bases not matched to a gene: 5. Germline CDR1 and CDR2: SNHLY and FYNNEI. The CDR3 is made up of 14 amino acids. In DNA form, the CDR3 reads TGTGCCAGCAGTAGGGACAGGGGATCAAATGAGCAGTTCTTC. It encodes CASSRDRGSNEQFF.

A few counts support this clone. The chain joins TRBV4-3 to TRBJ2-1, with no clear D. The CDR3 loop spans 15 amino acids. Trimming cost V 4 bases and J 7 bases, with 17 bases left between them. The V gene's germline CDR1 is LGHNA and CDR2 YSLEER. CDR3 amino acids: CASSPTVAARNEQFF. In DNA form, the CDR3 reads TGCGCCAGCAGCCCTACCGTAGCTGCGCGAAATGAGCAGTTCTTC.

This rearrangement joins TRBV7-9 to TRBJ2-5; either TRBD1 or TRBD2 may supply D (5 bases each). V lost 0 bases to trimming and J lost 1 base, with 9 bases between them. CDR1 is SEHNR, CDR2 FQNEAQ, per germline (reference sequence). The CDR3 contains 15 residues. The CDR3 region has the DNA TGTGCCAGCAGCTTAGCGATCGGGGCCCAAGAGACCCAGTACTTC. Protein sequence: CASSLAIGAQETQYF.

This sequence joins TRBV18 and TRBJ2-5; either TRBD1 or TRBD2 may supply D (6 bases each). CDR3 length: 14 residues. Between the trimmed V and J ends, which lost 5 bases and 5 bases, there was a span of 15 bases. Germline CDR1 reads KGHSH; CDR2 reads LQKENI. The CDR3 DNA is TGTGCCAGCTCAAACAGGGCCCGGGAGGAGACCCAGTACTTC. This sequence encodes CASSNRAREETQYF.

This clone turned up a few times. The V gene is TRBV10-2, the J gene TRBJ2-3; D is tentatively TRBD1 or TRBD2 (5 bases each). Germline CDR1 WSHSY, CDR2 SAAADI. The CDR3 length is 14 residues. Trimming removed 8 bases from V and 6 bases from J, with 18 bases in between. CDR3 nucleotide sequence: TGCGCCAGCCGTGGGGCAAACCCGGGGGATACGCAGTATTTT. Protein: CASRGANPGDTQYF.

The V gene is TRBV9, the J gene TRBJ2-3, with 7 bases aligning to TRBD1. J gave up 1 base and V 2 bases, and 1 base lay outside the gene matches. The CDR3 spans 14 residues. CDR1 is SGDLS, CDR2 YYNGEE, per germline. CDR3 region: CASSVGQGTDTQYF. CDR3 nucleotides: TGTGCCAGCAGCGTTGGACAGGGCACAGATACGCAGTATTTT. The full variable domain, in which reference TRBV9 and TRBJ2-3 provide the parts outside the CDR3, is DSGVTQTPKHLITATGQRVTLRCSPRSGDLSVYWYQQSLDQGLQFLIQYYNGEERAKGNILERFSAQQFPDLHSELNLSSLELGDSALYFCASSVGQGTDTQYFGPGTRLTVL.

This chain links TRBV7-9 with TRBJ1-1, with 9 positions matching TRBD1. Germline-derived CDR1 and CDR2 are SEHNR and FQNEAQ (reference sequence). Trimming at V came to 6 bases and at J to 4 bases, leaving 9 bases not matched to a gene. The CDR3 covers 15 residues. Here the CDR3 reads CASRQRTGEGTEAFF. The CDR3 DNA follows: TGTGCCAGCAGACAAAGGACAGGGGAGGGCACTGAAGCTTTCTTT.

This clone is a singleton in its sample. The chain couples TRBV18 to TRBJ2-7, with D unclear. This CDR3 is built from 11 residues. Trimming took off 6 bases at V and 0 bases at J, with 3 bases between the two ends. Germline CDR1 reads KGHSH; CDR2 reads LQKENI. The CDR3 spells CASSVSYEQYF. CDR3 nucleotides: TGTGCCAGCTCGGTCTCCTACGAGCAGTACTTC.

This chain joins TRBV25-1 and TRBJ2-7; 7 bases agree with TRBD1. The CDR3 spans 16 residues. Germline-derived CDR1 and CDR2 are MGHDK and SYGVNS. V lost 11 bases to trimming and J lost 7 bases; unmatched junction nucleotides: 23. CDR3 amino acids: CAGPRPRDRAYGEQYF. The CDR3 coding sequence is TGTGCCGGCCCAAGGCCGAGGGACAGAGCATACGGGGAGCAGTACTTC.

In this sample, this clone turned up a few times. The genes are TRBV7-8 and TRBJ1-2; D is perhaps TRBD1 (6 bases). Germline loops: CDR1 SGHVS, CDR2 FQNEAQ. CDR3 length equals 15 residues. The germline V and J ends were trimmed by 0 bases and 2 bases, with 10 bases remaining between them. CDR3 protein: CASSLAGAGNYGYTF. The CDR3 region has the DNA TGTGCCAGCAGCTTAGCGGGGGCAGGAAACTATGGCTACACCTTC.

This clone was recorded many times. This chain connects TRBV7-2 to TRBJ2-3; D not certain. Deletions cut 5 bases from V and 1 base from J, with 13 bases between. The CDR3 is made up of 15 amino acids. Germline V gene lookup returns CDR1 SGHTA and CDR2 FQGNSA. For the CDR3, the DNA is TGTGCCAGCAGCCTGGGCCGTTACCGCACAGATACGCAGTATTTT. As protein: CASSLGRYRTDTQYF.

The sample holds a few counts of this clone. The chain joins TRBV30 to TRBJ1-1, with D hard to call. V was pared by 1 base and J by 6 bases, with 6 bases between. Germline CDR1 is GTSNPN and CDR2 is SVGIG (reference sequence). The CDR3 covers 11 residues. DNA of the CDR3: TGTGCCTGGAGTGAAAGGTCTGAAGCTTTCTTT. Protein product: CAWSERSEAFF.

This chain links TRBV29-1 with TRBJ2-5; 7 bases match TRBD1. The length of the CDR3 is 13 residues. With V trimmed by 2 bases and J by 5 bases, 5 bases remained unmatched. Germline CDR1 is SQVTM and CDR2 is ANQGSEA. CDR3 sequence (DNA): TGCAGCGTTGAAAAACAGGGGAAGGAGACCCAGTACTTC. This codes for CSVEKQGKETQYF.

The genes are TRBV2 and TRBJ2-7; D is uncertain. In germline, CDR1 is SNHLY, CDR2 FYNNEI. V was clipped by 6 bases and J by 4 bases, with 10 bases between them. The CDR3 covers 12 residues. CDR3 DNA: TGTGCCAGCAGGGTCCCTGGGTACGAGCAGTACTTC. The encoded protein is CASRVPGYEQYF. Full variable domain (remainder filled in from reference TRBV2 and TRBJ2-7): EPEVTQTPSHQVTQMGQEVILRCVPISNHLYFYWYRQILGQKVEFLVSFYNNEISEKSEIFDDQFSVERPDGSNFTLKIRSTKLEDSAMYFCASRVPGYEQYFGPGTRLTVT.

The chain's CDR3 is CASSQARLAGVYEQYF. CDR3 sequence (DNA): TGTGCCAGCAGCCAAGCACGACTAGCGGGCGTCTACGAGCAGTACTTC. V and J are TRBV4-2 and TRBJ2-7; TRBD2 agrees at 10 bases. CDR1 and CDR2 (germline): LGHNA, YNFKEQ. J was trimmed by 3 bases and V by 1 base; bases with no gene match: 6. The CDR3 has 16 amino acids.

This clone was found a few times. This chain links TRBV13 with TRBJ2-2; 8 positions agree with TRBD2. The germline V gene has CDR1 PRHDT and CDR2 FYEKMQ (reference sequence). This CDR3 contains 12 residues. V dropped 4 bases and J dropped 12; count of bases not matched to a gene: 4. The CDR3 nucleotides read TGTGCCAGCAGCTCCGAGCGGGAGCAGCTGTTTTTT. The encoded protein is CASSSEREQLFF.

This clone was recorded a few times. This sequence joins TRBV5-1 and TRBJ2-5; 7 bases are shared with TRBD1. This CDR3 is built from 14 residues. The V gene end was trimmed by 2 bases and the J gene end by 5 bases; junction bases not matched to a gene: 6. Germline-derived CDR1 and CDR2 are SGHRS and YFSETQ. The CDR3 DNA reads TGCGCCAGCAGCTTCGGACAGGTGGTTGAGACCCAGTACTTC. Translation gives CASSFGQVVETQYF.